This TCR beta chain was sequenced for a study of response to subunit inactivated influenza vaccine. Only a few counts were recorded for this clonotype. One entry per CDR3 protein, called by TCRdb with MiXCR from the RT-PCR reads. The data show 650,000 to 850,000 distinct CDR3 sequences, about 14% seen once. V was clipped by 1 base and J by 1 base, with 13 bases between them. From germline, CDR1 is SQVTM and CDR2 ANQGSEA. CDR3 length: 16 residues. The clonotype originates from a man aged 50 to 59 who received an inactivated influenza vaccine. The chain recombines TRBV29-1 with TRBJ2-2; D ambiguous. The sample in question was PBMCs from blood, obtained 14 days before vaccination. Here the CDR3 DNA reads TGCAGCGTTGAAGGGTATCGGGTTTGGAACACCGGGGAGCTGTTTTTT. It codes for CSVEGYRVWNTGELFF.